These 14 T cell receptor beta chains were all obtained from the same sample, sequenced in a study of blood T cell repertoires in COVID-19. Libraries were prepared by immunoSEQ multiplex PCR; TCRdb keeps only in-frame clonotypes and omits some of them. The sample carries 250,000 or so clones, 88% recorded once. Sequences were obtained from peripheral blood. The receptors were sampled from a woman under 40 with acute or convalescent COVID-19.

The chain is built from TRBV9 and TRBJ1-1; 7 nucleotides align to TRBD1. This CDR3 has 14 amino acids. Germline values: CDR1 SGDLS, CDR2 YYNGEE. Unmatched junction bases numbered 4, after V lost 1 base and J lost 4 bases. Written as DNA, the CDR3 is TGTGCCAGCAGCGTACAGGGGGAATCCACTGAAGCTTTCTTT. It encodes CASSVQGESTEAFF.

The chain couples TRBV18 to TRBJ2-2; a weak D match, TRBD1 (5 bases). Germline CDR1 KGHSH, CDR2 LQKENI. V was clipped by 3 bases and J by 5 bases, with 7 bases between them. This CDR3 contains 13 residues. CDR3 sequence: CASSPGLTGELFF. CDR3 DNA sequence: TGTGCCAGCTCACCGGGGCTAACCGGGGAGCTGTTTTTT.

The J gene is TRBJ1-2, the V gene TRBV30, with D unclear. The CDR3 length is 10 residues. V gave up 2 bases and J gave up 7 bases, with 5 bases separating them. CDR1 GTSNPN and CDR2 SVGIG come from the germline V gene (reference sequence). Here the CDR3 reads CAWSRVGYTF. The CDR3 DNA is TGTGCCTGGAGTCGAGTTGGCTACACCTTC.

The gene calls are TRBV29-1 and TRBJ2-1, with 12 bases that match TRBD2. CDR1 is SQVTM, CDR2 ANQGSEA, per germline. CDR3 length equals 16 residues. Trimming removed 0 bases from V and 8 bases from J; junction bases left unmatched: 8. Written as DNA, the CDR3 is TGCAGCGTTGAAGATCCGGTACTAGCGGGAGGTGATGAGCAGTTCTTC. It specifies CSVEDPVLAGGDEQFF.

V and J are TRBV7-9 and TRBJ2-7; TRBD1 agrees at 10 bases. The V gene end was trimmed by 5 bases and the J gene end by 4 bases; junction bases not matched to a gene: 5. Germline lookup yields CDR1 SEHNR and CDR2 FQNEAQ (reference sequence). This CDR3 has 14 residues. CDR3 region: CASSDRDRGYEQYF. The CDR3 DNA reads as TGTGCCAGCAGCGACCGGGACAGGGGTTACGAGCAGTACTTC. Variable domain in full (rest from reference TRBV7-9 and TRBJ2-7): DTGVSQNPRHKITKRGQNVTFRCDPISEHNRLYWYRQTLGQGPEFLTYFQNEAQLEKSRLLSDRFSAERPKGSFSTLEIQRTEQGDSAMYLCASSDRDRGYEQYFGPGTRLTVT.

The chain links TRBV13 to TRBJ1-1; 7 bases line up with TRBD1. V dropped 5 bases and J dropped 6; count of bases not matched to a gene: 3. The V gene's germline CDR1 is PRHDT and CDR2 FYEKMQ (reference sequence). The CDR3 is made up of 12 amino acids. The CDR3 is CASSRGTAEAFF. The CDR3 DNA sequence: TGTGCCAGCAGCCGAGGGACAGCTGAAGCTTTCTTT. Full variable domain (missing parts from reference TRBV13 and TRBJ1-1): AAGVIQSPRHLIKEKRETATLKCYPIPRHDTVYWYQQGPGQDPQFLISFYEKMQSDKGSIPDRFSAQQFSDYHSELNMSSLELGDSALYFCASSRGTAEAFFGQGTRLTVV.

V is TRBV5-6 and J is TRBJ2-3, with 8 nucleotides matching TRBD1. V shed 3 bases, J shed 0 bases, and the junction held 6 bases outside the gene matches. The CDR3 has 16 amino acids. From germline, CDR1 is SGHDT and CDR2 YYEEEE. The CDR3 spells CASSWRTGPSTDTQYF. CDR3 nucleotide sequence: TGTGCCAGCAGCTGGAGGACAGGGCCTAGCACAGATACGCAGTATTTT.

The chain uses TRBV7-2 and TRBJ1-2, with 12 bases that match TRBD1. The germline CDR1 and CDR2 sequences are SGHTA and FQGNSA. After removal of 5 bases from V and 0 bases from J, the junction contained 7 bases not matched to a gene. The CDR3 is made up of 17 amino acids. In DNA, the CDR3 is TGTGCCAGCAGCGGGGGACAGGGGGCTTTCCCTAACTATGGCTACACCTTC. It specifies CASSGGQGAFPNYGYTF.

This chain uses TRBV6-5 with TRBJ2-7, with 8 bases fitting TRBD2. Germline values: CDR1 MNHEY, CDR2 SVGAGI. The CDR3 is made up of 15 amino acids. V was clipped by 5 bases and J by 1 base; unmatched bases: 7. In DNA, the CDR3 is TGTGCCAGCAGTATTGGAGCGGGAGCTTCCTACGAGCAGTACTTC. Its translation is CASSIGAGASYEQYF.

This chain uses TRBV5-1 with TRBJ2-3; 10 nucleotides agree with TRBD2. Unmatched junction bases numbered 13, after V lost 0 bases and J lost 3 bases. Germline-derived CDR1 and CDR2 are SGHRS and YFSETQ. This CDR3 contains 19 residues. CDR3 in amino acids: CASSLATFASSGRTDTQYF. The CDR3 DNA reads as TGCGCCAGCAGCTTGGCCACTTTTGCGTCTAGCGGGAGAACAGATACGCAGTATTTT. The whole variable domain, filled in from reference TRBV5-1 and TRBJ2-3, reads KAGVTQTPRYLIKTRGQQVTLSCSPISGHRSVSWYQQTPGQGLQFLFEYFSETQRNKGNFPGRFSGRQFSNSRSEMNVSTLELGDSALYLCASSLATFASSGRTDTQYFGPGTRLTVL.

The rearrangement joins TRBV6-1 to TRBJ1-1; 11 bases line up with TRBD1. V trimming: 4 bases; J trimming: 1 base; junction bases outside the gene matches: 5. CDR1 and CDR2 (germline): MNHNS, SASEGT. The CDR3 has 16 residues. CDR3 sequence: CASSVGQGAPNTEAFF. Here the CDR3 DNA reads TGTGCCAGCAGTGTCGGACAGGGGGCGCCGAACACTGAAGCTTTCTTT.

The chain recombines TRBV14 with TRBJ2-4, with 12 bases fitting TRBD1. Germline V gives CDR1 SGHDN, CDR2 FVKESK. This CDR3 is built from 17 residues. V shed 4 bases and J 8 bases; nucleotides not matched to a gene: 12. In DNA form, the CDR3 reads TGTGCCAGCAGCCCAGGGGACAGGGGGCTGCATTTAGACATTCAGTACTTC. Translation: CASSPGDRGLHLDIQYF.

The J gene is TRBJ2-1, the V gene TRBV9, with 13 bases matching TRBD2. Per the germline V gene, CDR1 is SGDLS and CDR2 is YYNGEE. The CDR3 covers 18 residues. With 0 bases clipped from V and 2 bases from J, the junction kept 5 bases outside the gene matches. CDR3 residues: CASSVGGTSGTPYNEQFF. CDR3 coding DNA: TGTGCCAGCAGCGTAGGTGGGACTAGCGGGACCCCCTACAATGAGCAGTTCTTC.

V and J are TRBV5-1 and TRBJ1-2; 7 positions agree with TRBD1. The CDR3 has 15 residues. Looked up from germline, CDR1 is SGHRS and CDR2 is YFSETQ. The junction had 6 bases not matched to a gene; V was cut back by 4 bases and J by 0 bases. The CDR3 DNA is TGCGCCAGCAGCCAAGGACAGGTAGCTAACTATGGCTACACCTTC. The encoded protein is CASSQGQVANYGYTF. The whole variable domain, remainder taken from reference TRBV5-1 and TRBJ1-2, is KAGVTQTPRYLIKTRGQQVTLSCSPISGHRSVSWYQQTPGQGLQFLFEYFSETQRNKGNFPGRFSGRQFSNSRSEMNVSTLELGDSALYLCASSQGQVANYGYTFGSGTRLTVV.